The sequence of this TCR beta chain was determined in a study of molecular identifiers for immune sequencing clone quantification. On this clonotype: Its target is unknown.

Trimming removed 5 bases at V and 3 bases at J, with 14 bases between. This CDR3 is built from 14 residues. Germline CDR1 reads MNHEY; CDR2 reads SMNVEV (reference sequence). Broader study findings: Over 99% of effector molecules, yet under 1% of naive-cell molecules, were held by clones above 20 RNA copies.

Bulk TCR libraries were made with methods that had been previously described and with listed TCR primers. TCRdb passed the PCR reads through MiXCR, listing each CDR3 protein once. The sample consists of more than 450,000 distinct CDR3 sequences, around a fifth of them appearing once. Sample: naive CD8+ T cells from blood, with Jurkat cell RNA spiked in. Subset: FACS-sorted CD8+CD4-CCR7+CD45RA+ naive T cells. This TCR was recovered from a human donor in good health. Some libraries in this study had Jurkat cell RNA spiked in. The chain combines TRBV27 with TRBJ2-7, with TRBD1 as a possible D gene (6 bases). Here the CDR3 reads CASSARGSFYEQYF. CDR3 in DNA: TGTGCCAGCAGTGCTAGGGGGTCATTCTACGAGCAGTACTTC.